This T cell receptor beta chain was observed in a study of cytomegalovirus exposure and HLA in healthy donors. Germline assignment: CDR1 MNHNS and CDR2 SASEGT. V lost 1 base, J lost 3 bases, and 7 bases lay in between. There are 13 residues in the CDR3. On this clone itself: Its antigen is still unknown.

Researchers ran the PCR with 60 Vbeta and 13 Jbeta primers. Sequencing used immunoSEQ multiplex PCR; TCRdb keeps in-frame clones, though not all of them. The ten most abundant clones cover approximately 1% of a sample with about 82,000 clones. The study's findings and limits: A later analysis found TCR association rates differed by HLA locus, highest for DRB1 and lowest for HLA-C. What TCR beta sequences reportedly achieved was accurate prediction of HLA-A and HLA-B alleles in most subjects. When the data were analyzed later, several of the most significant clusters appeared to be linked to common viral pathogens.

The TCR was taken from a woman aged 25 to 39 in good health and CMV-seronegative. This sequence joins TRBV6-1 and TRBJ2-7; D not resolved. The specimen was PBMCs. CDR3 sequence: CASSEESLYEQYF. CDR3 DNA sequence: TGTGCCAGCAGTGAAGAAAGCCTCTACGAGCAGTACTTC.